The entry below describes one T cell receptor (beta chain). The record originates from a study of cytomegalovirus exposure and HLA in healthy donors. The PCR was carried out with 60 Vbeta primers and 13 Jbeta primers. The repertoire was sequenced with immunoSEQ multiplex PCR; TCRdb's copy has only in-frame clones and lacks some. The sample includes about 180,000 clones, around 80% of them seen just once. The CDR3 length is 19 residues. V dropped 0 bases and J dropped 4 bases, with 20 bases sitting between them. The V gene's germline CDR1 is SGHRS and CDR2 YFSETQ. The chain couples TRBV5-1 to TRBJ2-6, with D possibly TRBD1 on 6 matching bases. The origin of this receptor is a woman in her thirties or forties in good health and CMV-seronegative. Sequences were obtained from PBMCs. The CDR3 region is CASSLGLGRGVRGANVLTF. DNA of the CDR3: TGCGCCAGCAGCTTGGGACTCGGCAGGGGTGTAAGGGGGGCCAACGTCCTGACTTTC.